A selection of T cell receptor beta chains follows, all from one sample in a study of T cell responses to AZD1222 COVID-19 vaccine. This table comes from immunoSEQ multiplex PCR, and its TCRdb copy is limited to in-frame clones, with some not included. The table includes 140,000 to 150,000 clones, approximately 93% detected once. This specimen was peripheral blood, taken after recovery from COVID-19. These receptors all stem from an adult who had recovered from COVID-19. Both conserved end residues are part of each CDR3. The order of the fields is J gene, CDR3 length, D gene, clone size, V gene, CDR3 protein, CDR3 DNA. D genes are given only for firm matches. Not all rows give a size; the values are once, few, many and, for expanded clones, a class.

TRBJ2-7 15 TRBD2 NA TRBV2 CASTQFGLGDYEQYF TGTGCCAGCACCCAATTCGGACTAGGGGACTACGAGCAGTACTTC
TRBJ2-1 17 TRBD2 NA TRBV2 CASRPPGLAGSYNEQFF TGTGCCAGCAGGCCGCCGGGACTAGCGGGCTCCTACAATGAGCAGTTCTTC
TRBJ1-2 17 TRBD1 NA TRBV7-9 CASSLPPPGQGLYGYTF TGTGCCAGCAGCTTGCCCCCGCCGGGACAGGGACTTTATGGCTACACCTTC
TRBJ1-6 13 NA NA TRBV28 CASSFGPNSPLHF TGTGCCAGCAGTTTCGGGCCAAATTCACCCCTCCACTTT
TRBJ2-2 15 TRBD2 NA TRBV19 CASRLAVTNTGELFF TGTGCCAGTAGACTAGCGGTAACGAACACCGGGGAGCTGTTTTTT
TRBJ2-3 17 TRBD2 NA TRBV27 CASSPGLAGGLTDTQYF TGTGCCAGCAGCCCCGGACTAGCGGGAGGACTGACAGATACGCAGTATTTT
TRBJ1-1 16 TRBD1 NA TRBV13 CASSGGTGRLGTEAFF TGTGCCAGCAGCGGCGGGACAGGGAGGTTGGGCACTGAAGCTTTCTTT
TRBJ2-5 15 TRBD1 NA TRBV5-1 CASSSGTGKQETQYF TGCGCCAGCAGCTCGGGGACAGGGAAGCAAGAGACCCAGTACTTC
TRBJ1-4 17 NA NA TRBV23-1 CASSHRQEGLTNEKLFF TGCGCCAGCAGTCACCGACAGGAGGGATTGACTAATGAAAAACTGTTTTTT
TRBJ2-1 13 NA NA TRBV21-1 CASRRQGANEQFF TGTGCCAGCAGACGACAGGGGGCAAATGAGCAGTTCTTC
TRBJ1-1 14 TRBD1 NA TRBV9 CASSGSVDPGQAFF TGTGCCAGCAGCGGGAGCGTCGATCCGGGACAGGCTTTCTTT
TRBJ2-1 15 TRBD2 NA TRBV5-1 CASSFTSGIYNEQFF TGCGCCAGCAGCTTCACTAGCGGGATCTACAATGAGCAGTTCTTC
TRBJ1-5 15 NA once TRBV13 CASSLGGPSNQPQHF TGTGCCAGCAGCTTGGGGGGACCTAGCAATCAGCCCCAGCATTTT
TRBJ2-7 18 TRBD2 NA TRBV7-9 CASSLYLRRGIPSYEQYF TGTGCCAGCAGCTTATATCTCCGGCGGGGGATCCCCTCCTACGAGCAGTACTTC
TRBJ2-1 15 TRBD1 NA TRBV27 CASSFGGQINNEQFF TGTGCCAGCAGTTTTGGGGGACAGATTAATAATGAGCAGTTCTTC
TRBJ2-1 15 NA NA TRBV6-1 CASSEAEGTNNEQFF TGTGCCAGCAGTGAAGCGGAGGGGACGAACAATGAGCAGTTCTTC
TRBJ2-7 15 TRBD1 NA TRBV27 CASSTTGGTSYEQYF TGTGCCAGCAGCACGACAGGGGGTACTTCCTACGAGCAGTACTTC
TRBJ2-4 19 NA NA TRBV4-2 CASSQVSSGSPVAKNIQYF TGTGCCAGCAGCCAAGTGAGTAGCGGTTCCCCTGTAGCCAAAAACATTCAGTACTTC
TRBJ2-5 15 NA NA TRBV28 CASSSPWRGGETQYF TGTGCCAGCAGTTCCCCCTGGCGGGGTGGAGAGACCCAGTACTTC
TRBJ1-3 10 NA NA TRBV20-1 CSDYRNTIYF TGCAGTGACTACCGAAACACCATATATTTT
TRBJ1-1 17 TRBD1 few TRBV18 CASSPGTGRPLFGEAFF TGTGCCAGCTCACCCGGGACAGGTAGACCGCTTTTCGGTGAAGCTTTCTTT
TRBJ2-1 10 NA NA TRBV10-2 CASSDLEQFF TGCGCCAGCAGTGATCTTGAGCAGTTCTTC
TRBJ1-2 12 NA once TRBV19 CASNNRGGGYTF TGTGCCAGTAATAATAGGGGAGGCGGCTACACCTTC
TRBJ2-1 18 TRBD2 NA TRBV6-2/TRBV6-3 CASSRTKTGTSGSNEQFF TGTGCCAGCAGCCGAACCAAGACCGGGACTAGCGGGAGCAATGAGCAGTTCTTC
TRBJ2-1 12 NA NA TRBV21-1 CASSKWNRSRFF TGTGCCAGCAGCAAATGGAACAGGTCCCGGTTCTTC
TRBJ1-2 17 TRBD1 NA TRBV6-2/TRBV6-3 CASSRTKQGAASYGYTF TGTGCCAGCAGTCGTACGAAACAGGGGGCCGCGAGCTATGGCTACACCTTC
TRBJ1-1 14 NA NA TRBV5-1 CASRVQGGGTEAFF TGCGCCAGCAGGGTACAGGGTGGAGGTACTGAAGCTTTCTTT
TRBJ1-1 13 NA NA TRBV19 CASSISDSTEAFF TGTGCCAGTAGTATCAGTGATTCCACTGAAGCTTTCTTT
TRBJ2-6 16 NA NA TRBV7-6 CASSRRTDSGANVLTF TGTGCCAGCAGCCGTCGGACAGACTCTGGGGCCAACGTCCTGACTTTC
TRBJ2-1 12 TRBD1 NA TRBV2 CAIGTGNNEQFF TGTGCCATCGGGACAGGAAACAATGAGCAGTTCTTC
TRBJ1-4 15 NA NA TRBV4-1 CASSLSETFNEKLFF TGCGCCAGCAGCCTGTCAGAGACTTTCAATGAAAAACTGTTTTTT
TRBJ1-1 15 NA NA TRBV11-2 CASSVEVWGDTEAFF TGTGCCAGCAGCGTAGAGGTTTGGGGGGACACTGAAGCTTTCTTT
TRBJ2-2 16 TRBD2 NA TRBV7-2 CASSLGLAGRTGELFF TGTGCCAGCAGCTTAGGACTAGCGGGACGTACCGGGGAGCTGTTTTTT
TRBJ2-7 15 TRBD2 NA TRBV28 CASRWTSGSQYEQYF TGTGCCAGCAGGTGGACTAGCGGGAGCCAGTACGAGCAGTACTTC
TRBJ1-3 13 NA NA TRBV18 CASSSGAGNTIYF TGTGCCAGCTCATCAGGGGCTGGAAACACCATATATTTT
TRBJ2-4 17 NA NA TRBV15 CATSPRPGPLAKNIQYF TGTGCCACCAGCCCTCGCCCGGGGCCCCTAGCCAAAAACATTCAGTACTTC
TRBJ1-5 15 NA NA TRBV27 CASKGSQGRNQPQHF TGTGCCAGCAAGGGGAGTCAGGGACGCAATCAGCCCCAGCATTTT
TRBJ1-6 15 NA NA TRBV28 CASSLFGGYNSPLHF TGTGCCAGCAGTTTATTCGGAGGGTATAATTCACCCCTCCACTTT
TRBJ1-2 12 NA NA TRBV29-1 CSVDGNNYGYTF TGCAGCGTTGACGGGAATAACTATGGCTACACCTTC
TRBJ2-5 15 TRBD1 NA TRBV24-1 CATSDFGQEIETQYF TGTGCCACCAGTGATTTCGGACAGGAGATAGAGACCCAGTACTTC
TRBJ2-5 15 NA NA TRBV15 CATSSGRGRGETQYF TGTGCCACCAGCAGTGGTAGGGGCCGCGGGGAGACCCAGTACTTC
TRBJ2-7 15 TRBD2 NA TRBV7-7 CASSLAAGGPYEQYF TGTGCTAGCAGCCTCGCAGCGGGAGGGCCCTACGAGCAGTACTTC
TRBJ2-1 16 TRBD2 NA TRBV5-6 CASSLAVGGNYNEQFF TGTGCCAGCAGCTTGGCGGTGGGAGGGAACTACAATGAGCAGTTCTTC
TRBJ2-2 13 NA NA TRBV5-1 CASSLDPTGELFF TGCGCCAGCAGCTTGGACCCAACCGGGGAGCTGTTTTTT
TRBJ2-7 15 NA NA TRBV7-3 CASSLRAGVNYEQYF TGTGCCAGCAGCTTAAGGGCAGGGGTGAACTACGAGCAGTACTTC
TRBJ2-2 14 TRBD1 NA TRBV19 CASSQGAMAGELFF TGTGCCAGTTCACAGGGGGCAATGGCCGGGGAGCTGTTTTTT
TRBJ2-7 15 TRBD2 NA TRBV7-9 CASSFPTWRGDEQYF TGTGCCAGCAGCTTTCCTACCTGGCGGGGGGACGAGCAGTACTTC
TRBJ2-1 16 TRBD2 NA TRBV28 CASTEAGTSRYNEQFF TGTGCCAGCACCGAAGCCGGGACTAGCAGGTACAATGAGCAGTTCTTC
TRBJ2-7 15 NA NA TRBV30 CAWGYQTGGFMEQYF TGTGCCTGGGGGTACCAGACTGGGGGATTTATGGAGCAGTACTTC
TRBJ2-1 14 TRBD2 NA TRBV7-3 CASTGGRAINEQFF TGTGCCAGCACAGGCGGGAGGGCCATCAATGAGCAGTTCTTC
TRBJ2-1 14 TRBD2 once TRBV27 CASRTSGGFPEQFF TGTGCCAGCAGGACTAGCGGAGGGTTCCCTGAGCAGTTCTTC
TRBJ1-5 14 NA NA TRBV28 CASSFLGGNQPQHF TGTGCCAGCAGTTTCCTAGGCGGCAATCAGCCCCAGCATTTT
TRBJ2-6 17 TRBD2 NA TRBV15 CATRLAGEKTGANVLTF TGTGCCACGCGATTAGCGGGAGAGAAAACTGGGGCCAACGTCCTGACTTTC
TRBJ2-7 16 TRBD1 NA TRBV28 CASTQARGPSSYEQYF TGTGCCAGCACCCAAGCGAGGGGGCCTAGCTCCTACGAGCAGTACTTC
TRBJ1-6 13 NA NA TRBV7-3 CASSLIGDSPLHF TGTGCCAGCAGCTTAATAGGAGATTCACCCCTCCACTTT